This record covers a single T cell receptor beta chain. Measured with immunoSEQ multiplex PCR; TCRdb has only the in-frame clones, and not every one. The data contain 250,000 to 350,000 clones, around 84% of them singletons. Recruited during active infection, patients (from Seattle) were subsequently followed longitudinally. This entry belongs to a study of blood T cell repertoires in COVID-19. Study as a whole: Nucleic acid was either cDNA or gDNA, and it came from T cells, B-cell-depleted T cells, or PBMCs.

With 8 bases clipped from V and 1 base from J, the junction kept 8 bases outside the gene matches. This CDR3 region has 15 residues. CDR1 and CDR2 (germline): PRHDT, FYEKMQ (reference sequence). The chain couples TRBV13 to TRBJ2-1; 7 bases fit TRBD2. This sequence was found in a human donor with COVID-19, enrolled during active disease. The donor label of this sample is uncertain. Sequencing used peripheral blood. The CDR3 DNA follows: TGTGCCAGCGGATTAAGCGGGGTGTCCTACAATGAGCAGTTCTTC. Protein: CASGLSGVSYNEQFF.